The 7 T cell receptor beta chains below all came from one sample that was sequenced in a study of cytomegalovirus exposure and HLA in healthy donors. The PCR employed 60 Vbeta primers together with 13 Jbeta primers. Clones were sequenced by immunoSEQ multiplex PCR, and TCRdb holds only the in-frame ones, with some missing. The sample lists around 190,000 clones; about 69% were seen once. The sample comprised PBMCs. These receptors all come from a man aged 30-40 years in good health and CMV-seropositive.

The chain links TRBV27 to TRBJ1-6; D gene ambiguous. The CDR3 consists of 14 residues. CDR1 and CDR2 from the germline V gene are MNHEY and SMNVEV (reference sequence). Trimming removed 0 bases from V and 7 bases from J, with 7 bases in between. CDR3 in amino acids: CASSLSSGNSPLHF. Written as DNA, the CDR3 is TGTGCCAGCAGTTTATCTTCAGGAAATTCACCCCTCCACTTT.

This rearrangement joins TRBV30 to TRBJ1-3; D possibly corresponds to TRBD1 (6 bases). Germline CDR1 reads GTSNPN; CDR2 reads SVGIG (reference sequence). CDR3 length: 15 amino acids. The germline V and J ends were trimmed by 5 bases and 0 bases, with 14 bases remaining between them. CDR3 nucleotide sequence: TGTGCCTGGGACCCGGGACAAAGCTCTGGAAACACCATATATTTT. Amino acids: CAWDPGQSSGNTIYF.

The chain carries TRBV30 and TRBJ1-5, with D possibly TRBD1 on 5 matching bases. Germline lookup yields CDR1 GTSNPN and CDR2 SVGIG (reference sequence). This CDR3 contains 13 residues. Trimming cost V 1 base and J 4 bases, with 8 bases left between them. CDR3 loop: CAWSGQNNQPQHF. The CDR3 coding sequence is TGTGCCTGGAGTGGACAGAATAATCAGCCCCAGCATTTT.

The gene calls are TRBV5-1 and TRBJ1-2; the D gene is possibly TRBD1 (5 bases). Germline assignment: CDR1 SGHRS and CDR2 YFSETQ. V lost 0 bases, J lost 4 bases, and 16 bases lay in between. CDR3 length: 16 amino acids. CDR3 residues: CASSLVDTERGYGYTF. The CDR3 DNA reads TGCGCCAGCAGCTTGGTAGATACCGAAAGGGGCTATGGCTACACCTTC.

The CDR3 protein is CATGSGTYEQYF. CDR3 sequence (DNA): TGTGCCACCGGTAGCGGCACATACGAGCAGTACTTC. The rearrangement joins TRBV10-3 to TRBJ2-7; D is perhaps TRBD2 (6 bases). Trimming pared 10 bases from V and 4 bases from J, leaving 14 bases between. Germline loops: CDR1 ENHRY, CDR2 SYGVKD. The CDR3 sequence is 12 residues long.

This clone was counted a single time. The CDR3 protein is CSVGESAEAFF. For the CDR3, the DNA is TGCAGCGTCGGGGAAAGCGCTGAAGCTTTCTTT. The gene calls are TRBV29-1 and TRBJ1-1; the D is unclear. Trimming took 6 bases from V and 6 from J, leaving 11 bases between them. Germline-derived CDR1 and CDR2 are SQVTM and ANQGSEA. The CDR3 length is 11 residues.

This clone was seen more than once but under ten times. The chain employs TRBV4-2 and TRBJ1-2; weak D call: TRBD1 (6 bases). Per the germline V gene, CDR1 is LGHNA and CDR2 is YNFKEQ. The V and J ends lost 5 bases and 3 bases respectively, with 13 bases between them. CDR3 length: 14 amino acids. CDR3 protein: CASSSRGGYYGYTF. The CDR3 nucleotides read TGTGCCAGCAGCTCAAGGGGGGGGTACTATGGCTACACCTTC.